The present T cell receptor (beta chain) was sequenced within a study of blood T cells in healthy people across ages. Then a second PCR, running roughly 7 to 11 cycles, was carried out with a sample-barcoded 5' primer and a J-beta primer mix. A single record per CDR3 protein comes from TCRdb applying MiXCR to the 5' RACE reads. The profile shows about 730,000 distinct CDR3 sequences, roughly 44% of them singletons. This clonotype has ten or more counts. Per sample, at least 5 micrograms of total RNA were extracted. The source material was blood. This receptor was identified in a woman aged 55-70 years in good health.

CDR3 in amino acids: CSARPSWGTGELFF. The CDR3 bases are TGCAGTGCTAGACCTAGTTGGGGCACCGGGGAGCTGTTTTTT. The chain carries TRBV20-1 and TRBJ2-2; D is uncertain. The germline CDR1 and CDR2 sequences are DFQATT and SNEGSKA (reference sequence). Trimming took off 2 bases at V and 4 bases at J, with 11 bases between the two ends. CDR3 length: 14 residues.